A single sample gave rise to the 21 T cell receptor beta chains below, sequenced in a study of OX40 agonist ivuxolimab in advanced cancers. Profiled with immunoSEQ multiplex PCR; TCRdb holds only in-frame clones, not every one. The sample yields tens of thousands of clones, over 80% seen once. Here the sequenced sample was CD4+ or CD8+ T cells sorted from blood, taken in a trial of the OX40 agonist ivuxolimab. All receptors come from an adult with an advanced solid tumor such as melanoma, head and neck, liver or kidney cancer.

The chain combines TRBV11-2 with TRBJ2-2; 8 bases match TRBD2. With 8 bases clipped from V and 7 bases from J, the junction kept 9 bases outside the gene matches. The CDR3 contains 14 residues. Germline CDR1 is SGHAT and CDR2 is FQNNGV. The CDR3 DNA follows: TGTGCCAGCCGACAAAGCGGGAGAGGCGGGGAGCTGTTTTTT. It codes for CASRQSGRGGELFF. Full variable domain (missing parts from reference TRBV11-2 and TRBJ2-2): EAGVAQSPRYKIIEKRQSVAFWCNPISGHATLYWYQQILGQGPKLLIQFQNNGVVDDSQLPKDRFSAERLKGVDSTLKIQPAKLEDSAVYLCASRQSGRGGELFFGEGSRLTVL.

This clone has just one count. The chain combines TRBV15 with TRBJ1-5, with D possibly TRBD1 on 5 matching bases. Per germline, CDR1 LNHNV and CDR2 YYDKDF (reference sequence). V shed 2 bases and J shed 4 bases, with 18 bases lying between them. The CDR3 runs 17 residues. CDR3 loop: CATSRSPGRMGNQPQHF. The CDR3, as DNA: TGTGCCACCAGCAGATCACCGGGACGGATGGGGAATCAGCCCCAGCATTTT.

The chain carries TRBV7-9 and TRBJ2-7; no clear D gene. The CDR3 loop spans 11 amino acids. Looked up from germline, CDR1 is SEHNR and CDR2 is FQNEAQ (reference sequence). V shed 5 bases and J shed 2 bases, with 4 bases lying between them. The CDR3: CASSHAYEQYF. The CDR3 DNA sequence: TGTGCCAGCAGCCACGCCTACGAGCAGTACTTC.

V gene TRBV4-1 combines with J gene TRBJ2-2; D call uncertain. Between the trimmed V and J ends, which lost 3 bases and 6 bases, there was a span of 8 bases. The germline gives CDR1 MGHRA, CDR2 YSYEKL. The length of the CDR3 is 13 residues. DNA of the CDR3: TGCGCCAGCAGCCAGGACCACTCCGGGGAGCTGTTTTTT. This sequence encodes CASSQDHSGELFF.

DNA for the CDR3: TGTGCCAGCAGCCTCATAGAGGGGGTGGGTTACGAGCAGTACTTC. This codes for CASSLIEGVGYEQYF. V is TRBV7-8 and J is TRBJ2-7, with D tentatively TRBD1 (6 bases). Germline assignment: CDR1 SGHVS and CDR2 FQNEAQ. The CDR3 has 15 residues. The ends were cut back, 5 bases at V and 4 bases at J, with 18 bases in the middle.

The chain uses TRBV28 and TRBJ2-3, with a possible D match to TRBD1 (6 bases). Trimming took off 7 bases at V and 3 bases at J, with 23 bases between the two ends. The CDR3 has 17 amino acids. Germline-derived CDR1 and CDR2 are MDHEN and SYDVKM. DNA of the CDR3: TGTGCCAGCACCCTCCAACCGACAGGTCGAAGTACAGATACGCAGTATTTT. This sequence encodes CASTLQPTGRSTDTQYF.

The CDR3 region has the DNA TGTGCCAGCAGCCCCCGGATAGCGGGACTAGCCGGGGAGCTGTTTTTT. As protein: CASSPRIAGLAGELFF. The V and J genes are TRBV9 and TRBJ2-2; 8 positions agree with TRBD2. The germline V gene has CDR1 SGDLS and CDR2 YYNGEE. V lost 4 bases to trimming and J lost 6 bases; unmatched junction nucleotides: 11. The CDR3 length is 16 residues.

The V gene is TRBV2, the J gene TRBJ1-2; 10 nucleotides line up with TRBD1. Germline CDR1 is SNHLY and CDR2 is FYNNEI. Trimming removed 4 bases from V and 6 bases from J; junction bases left unmatched: 8. The CDR3 totals 15 residues. The CDR3 spells CASSGMGQGLDGYTF. DNA for the CDR3: TGTGCCAGCAGTGGGATGGGACAGGGGCTGGATGGCTACACCTTC.

The V call is TRBV9, the J call TRBJ2-7; D perhaps matches TRBD2 (6 bases). CDR1 is SGDLS and CDR2 is YYNGEE in the germline V gene. V lost 3 bases and J 5 bases, leaving 18 bases between the germline ends. The CDR3 extends over 15 amino acids. CDR3 loop: CASSATEGIADEQYF. The CDR3 coding sequence is TGTGCCAGCAGCGCGACGGAGGGGATTGCGGACGAGCAGTACTTC.

This clone was seen only once. This chain links TRBV2 with TRBJ2-3; D is possibly TRBD2 (5 bases). V gave up 0 bases and J gave up 3 bases, with 16 bases separating them. This CDR3 region has 17 residues. The V gene's germline CDR1 is SNHLY and CDR2 FYNNEI. Here the CDR3 reads CASSEALSREPTDTQYF. The DNA for the CDR3 is TGTGCCAGCAGTGAAGCGCTTTCGAGGGAGCCAACAGATACGCAGTATTTT. The full variable domain, in which reference TRBV2 and TRBJ2-3 provide the parts outside the CDR3, is EPEVTQTPSHQVTQMGQEVILRCVPISNHLYFYWYRQILGQKVEFLVSFYNNEISEKSEIFDDQFSVERPDGSNFTLKIRSTKLEDSAMYFCASSEALSREPTDTQYFGPGTRLTVL.

The J gene is TRBJ2-3, the V gene TRBV6-1; 8 positions match TRBD1. The CDR3 sequence is 15 residues long. Germline-derived CDR1 and CDR2 are MNHNS and SASEGT. V shed 4 bases, J shed 1 base, and the junction held 4 bases outside the gene matches. The CDR3 here is CASSGQTGGTDTQYF. CDR3 DNA: TGTGCCAGCAGTGGCCAGACAGGGGGCACAGATACGCAGTATTTT.

This clone was found once. The rearrangement uses TRBV13 and TRBJ2-1, with 13 bases lining up with TRBD2. Per the germline V gene, CDR1 is PRHDT and CDR2 is FYEKMQ (reference sequence). The CDR3 is 19 amino acids. V lost 2 bases, J lost 0 bases, and 7 bases stayed unmatched. Here the CDR3 DNA reads TGTGCCAGCAGCTTAATGGGGACTAGCGGGGCGAGCTCCTACAATGAGCAGTTCTTC. It encodes CASSLMGTSGASSYNEQFF.

The genes are TRBV28 and TRBJ2-7, with TRBD1 identical over 7 bases. Unmatched junction bases numbered 11, after V lost 3 bases and J lost 3 bases. Germline-derived CDR1 and CDR2 are MDHEN and SYDVKM. This CDR3 has 16 residues. The CDR3 spells CASSFHRDSEGYEQYF. The DNA for the CDR3 is TGTGCCAGCAGTTTCCACCGGGACAGCGAAGGCTACGAGCAGTACTTC.

The J gene is TRBJ2-1, the V gene TRBV5-6; 7 nucleotides line up with TRBD2. Germline CDR1 SGHDT, CDR2 YYEEEE. CDR3 length equals 12 residues. V lost 2 bases, J lost 7 bases, and 0 bases stayed unmatched. The CDR3 nucleotides are TGTGCCAGCAGCTTCGGGAGGAATGAGCAGTTCTTC. This translates into CASSFGRNEQFF.

This chain links TRBV28 with TRBJ2-7; maybe TRBD1 (5 bases). CDR3 length: 16 residues. V dropped 3 bases and J dropped 0 bases, with 15 bases sitting between them. CDR1 and CDR2 from the germline V gene are MDHEN and SYDVKM. In nucleotides, the CDR3 is TGTGCCAGCAGTTTTGGGGCGATAGGCGGCTCCTACGAGCAGTACTTC. Its protein is CASSFGAIGGSYEQYF.

The chain uses TRBV7-9 and TRBJ2-3; D perhaps matches TRBD1 (6 bases). Germline V lookup: CDR1 SEHNR, CDR2 FQNEAQ (reference sequence). The CDR3 has 15 amino acids. The V end lost 5 bases, the J end lost 2 bases, and 14 bases lay between the germline ends. The CDR3, as DNA: TGTGCCAGCAGCCAGGACAGCGATTACACAGATACGCAGTATTTT. It yields the protein CASSQDSDYTDTQYF.

This clone came up once. V usage is TRBV27 and J usage is TRBJ2-7; 14 bases line up with TRBD2. J gave up 3 bases and V 5 bases, and 6 bases lay outside the gene matches. This CDR3 has 16 amino acids. Germline loops: CDR1 MNHEY, CDR2 SMNVEV (reference sequence). In DNA form, the CDR3 reads TGTGCCAGCAGTCCGGGACTAGCGGGAGACATCTACGAGCAGTACTTC. Amino acids: CASSPGLAGDIYEQYF.

This clone was observed a single time. J is TRBJ2-1 and V is TRBV2; 14 positions match TRBD2. This CDR3 region has 17 residues. The V gene end was trimmed by 3 bases and the J gene end by 8 bases; junction bases not matched to a gene: 9. From germline, CDR1 is SNHLY and CDR2 FYNNEI. DNA of the CDR3: TGTGCCAGCAGTGAGGTTATCGGACTAGCGGGAGGACATGAGCAGTTCTTC. It translates to CASSEVIGLAGGHEQFF.

The chain couples TRBV27 to TRBJ2-1; 12 nucleotides line up with TRBD2. Germline V CDR1 and CDR2: MNHEY, SMNVEV (reference sequence). The CDR3 covers 17 residues. V lost 10 bases to trimming and J lost 1 base; unmatched junction nucleotides: 11. CDR3 residues: CATNNYLAGGSYNEQFF. CDR3 nucleotide sequence: TGTGCCACCAATAATTACCTAGCGGGAGGGTCCTACAATGAGCAGTTCTTC.

The gene calls are TRBV13 and TRBJ1-4, with D possibly TRBD1 on 6 matching bases. Germline V gives CDR1 PRHDT, CDR2 FYEKMQ (reference sequence). Trimming took 1 base from V and 2 from J, leaving 14 bases between them. This CDR3 region has 17 residues. In DNA form, the CDR3 reads TGTGCCAGCAGCTTAGCGTCCCAGGGGAGGACTAATGAAAAACTGTTTTTT. It is translated as CASSLASQGRTNEKLFF.

The chain is built from TRBV21-1 and TRBJ2-1; the listed D gene, TRBD2, was not tested against the DNA. TRBV21-1 is tagged as a pseudogene. The CDR3 sequence is 13 residues long. This chain's CDR3 is CASSKALNNEQFF. CDR3 sequence (DNA): TGTGCCAGCAGCAAAGCACTAAACAATGAGCAGTTCTTC.